This T cell receptor beta chain was recovered during a study of OX40 agonist ivuxolimab in advanced cancers. On the study more broadly: Ivuxolimab, an antibody acting as an agonist of OX40 (CD134), was used to treat patients. Partial response was recorded in three patients: one hepatocellular carcinoma and two cutaneous melanoma cases. Earlier treatment with anti-PD-1, anti-PD-L1 or anti-CTLA-4 was permitted, and roughly 40% had received some.

Germline-derived CDR1 and CDR2 are MNHEY and SVGAGI. V was pared by 5 bases and J by 0 bases, with 5 bases between. This CDR3 has 13 amino acids. Points on this clone: As yet, its antigen is unknown.

Overall study results and limits: Averaging showed that CD8+ T cells had more expanded clones than CD4+ did.

This table comes from immunoSEQ multiplex PCR, and its TCRdb copy is limited to in-frame clones, with some not included. The table lists approximately 68,000 clones, almost 90% of them singletons. This receptor was identified in an adult with an advanced solid tumor such as melanoma, head and neck, liver or kidney cancer. The source was CD4+ or CD8+ T cells sorted from blood, collected in a trial of the OX40 agonist ivuxolimab. The genes are TRBV6-5 and TRBJ2-1; D unresolved. The CDR3 loop is CASSRSSYNEQFF. For the CDR3, the DNA is TGTGCCAGCAGTCGGAGCTCCTACAATGAGCAGTTCTTC.